A single sample is the source of the 26 T cell receptor beta chains below, sequenced in a study of regulatory T cells. Amplification used 52 TRBV primers and 13 TRBJ primers. Repertoires were generated with immunoSEQ multiplex PCR, while TCRdb's copy carries only in-frame clones and drops some. The repertoire consists of just over 20,000 clones, with 90% to 95% occurring once and the leading ten covering 3% to 4.5%. Sequencing input: CD8+ T cells sorted from blood. The origin of the receptors is a child under 10 years old with CD3G deficiency.

J is TRBJ2-7 and V is TRBV6-1; the match to TRBD2 covers 9 bases. The germline CDR1 and CDR2 sequences are MNHNS and SASEGT. Trimming at V came to 2 bases and at J to 2 bases, leaving 1 base not matched to a gene. The length of the CDR3 is 14 residues. As DNA, the CDR3 is TGTGCCAGCAGTGAACTAGCGGGAACCTACGAGCAGTACTTC. Its translation is CASSELAGTYEQYF.

This chain connects TRBV6-1 to TRBJ2-1; the D gene is possibly TRBD2 (5 bases). This CDR3 region has 13 residues. Germline assignment: CDR1 MNHNS and CDR2 SASEGT. V was cut by 6 bases and J by 6 bases, with 12 bases left in between. The CDR3 protein is CASSFGLANEQFF. The CDR3 DNA follows: TGTGCCAGCAGCTTTGGACTGGCCAATGAGCAGTTCTTC.

V usage is TRBV28 and J usage is TRBJ1-1; D is unclear. Germline V CDR1 and CDR2: MDHEN, SYDVKM. The CDR3 has 13 residues. The V gene lost 5 bases and the J gene lost 1 base, with 8 bases spanning the gap. The CDR3 protein is CASSKAGNTEAFF. CDR3 nucleotides: TGTGCCAGCAGTAAAGCAGGGAACACTGAAGCTTTCTTT.

This clone was picked up a small number of times. The chain recombines TRBV6-1 with TRBJ1-1, with D hard to call. Trimming cost V 7 bases and J 5 bases, with 5 bases left between them. There are 10 residues in the CDR3. CDR1 and CDR2 (germline): MNHNS, SASEGT. This CDR3 reads CASIGTEAFF. The CDR3 DNA is TGTGCCAGCATAGGGACTGAAGCTTTCTTT.

In this sample, this clone turned up a few times. The chain links TRBV28 to TRBJ1-2, with D maybe TRBD1 (5 bases). CDR1 MDHEN and CDR2 SYDVKM come from the germline V gene. Trimming left V 3 bases short and J 2 bases short, with 16 bases between. CDR3 size: 16 residues. In DNA, the CDR3 is TGTGCCAGCAGTTTCGACAGAAAGAACTTCAACTATGGCTACACCTTC. Amino acids: CASSFDRKNFNYGYTF.

The J gene is TRBJ2-1, the V gene TRBV19, with D possibly TRBD2 on 5 matching bases. The CDR3 has 15 residues. Trimming pared 3 bases from V and 2 bases from J, leaving 11 bases between. Per germline, CDR1 LNHDA and CDR2 SQIVND (reference sequence). The CDR3 reads CASSIDGGPYNEQFF. CDR3 nucleotides: TGTGCCAGTAGTATTGATGGCGGGCCCTACAATGAGCAGTTCTTC. Using reference TRBV19 and TRBJ2-1 for the parts outside the CDR3, the full variable domain is DGGITQSPKYLFRKEGQNVTLSCEQNLNHDAMYWYRQDPGQGLRLIYYSQIVNDFQKGDIAEGYSVSREKKESFPLTVTSAQKNPTAFYLCASSIDGGPYNEQFFGPGTRLTVL.

This clone showed up just once. The rearrangement links TRBV6-1 to TRBJ2-7; the D call may be TRBD1 or TRBD2 (6 bases each). Trimming cost V 0 bases and J 2 bases, with 17 bases left between them. From germline, CDR1 is MNHNS and CDR2 SASEGT. CDR3 length equals 17 residues. The CDR3 DNA follows: TGTGCCAGCAGTGAAGCCTTGAAGGGGGAGGTTACCTACGAGCAGTACTTC. Amino acids: CASSEALKGEVTYEQYF.

The gene calls are TRBV28 and TRBJ1-2, with unresolved D. The CDR3 length is 14 residues. Trimming left V 3 bases short and J 4 bases short, with 12 bases between. Germline CDR1 is MDHEN and CDR2 is SYDVKM. The CDR3 DNA reads as TGTGCCAGCAGTTTTGGGTCTGAATCCTATGGCTACACCTTC. It specifies CASSFGSESYGYTF.

The gene calls are TRBV5-1 and TRBJ2-1, with D possibly TRBD2 on 6 matching bases. Trimming shortened V by 0 bases and J by 7 bases, and 11 bases separated the two germline ends. The CDR3 sequence is 14 residues long. CDR1 is SGHRS, CDR2 YFSETQ, per germline. The CDR3 loop is CASSLGRGRNEQFF. CDR3 sequence (DNA): TGCGCCAGCAGCTTGGGGAGGGGTAGGAATGAGCAGTTCTTC.

This clone was counted a single time. The chain combines TRBV28 with TRBJ2-7; D could derive from TRBD1 or TRBD2 (5 bases each). The CDR3 extends over 17 amino acids. CDR1 and CDR2 (germline): MDHEN, SYDVKM. The ends were cut back, 1 base at V and 0 bases at J, with 16 bases in the middle. CDR3 DNA: TGTGCCAGCAGTTTATTCCTCCAGCCAGGGAGCTCCTACGAGCAGTACTTC. The encoded protein is CASSLFLQPGSSYEQYF.

The CDR3, as DNA: TGTGCCAGCAGTACATTACTAGCCGGCTCCTACAATGAGCAGTTCTTC. This gives the protein CASSTLLAGSYNEQFF. The chain uses TRBV28 and TRBJ2-1; tentatively, D is TRBD2 (6 bases). Deletions cut 5 bases from V and 0 bases from J, with 14 bases between. This CDR3 is 16 amino acids long. Germline V gives CDR1 MDHEN, CDR2 SYDVKM.

As DNA, the CDR3 is TGTGCCAGCAGTTTGTATCGCGGGAGGGCCTCCTACGAGCAGTACTTC. This codes for CASSLYRGRASYEQYF. The J gene is TRBJ2-7, the V gene TRBV28, with 9 bases that match TRBD2. This CDR3 region has 16 residues. Germline V gene data show CDR1 as MDHEN and CDR2 as SYDVKM. J lost 0 bases, V lost 3 bases, and 6 bases had no gene match.

V gene TRBV28 combines with J gene TRBJ2-1; 9 bases line up with TRBD1. Per the germline V gene, CDR1 is MDHEN and CDR2 is SYDVKM. With V trimmed by 4 bases and J by 6 bases, 4 bases remained unmatched. There are 14 residues in the CDR3. Here the CDR3 DNA reads TGTGCCAGCAGTTCCCAGGGACAGGGCAATGAGCAGTTCTTC. Its translation: CASSSQGQGNEQFF.

This rearrangement joins TRBV27 to TRBJ2-1, with 9 bases aligning to TRBD2. The J segment lost 6 bases and the V segment lost 5 bases, leaving 8 bases of the junction unmatched. The CDR3 is made up of 15 amino acids. Germline V gene sequence: CDR1 MNHEY, CDR2 SMNVEV (reference sequence). The CDR3 sequence is CASSILAGSRNEQFF. Here the CDR3 DNA reads TGTGCCAGCAGTATCCTAGCGGGGAGCCGCAATGAGCAGTTCTTC.

This clone is a singleton in its sample. This chain uses TRBV28 with TRBJ2-1; 9 positions agree with TRBD2. V dropped 5 bases and J dropped 7; count of bases not matched to a gene: 12. Germline CDR1 reads MDHEN; CDR2 reads SYDVKM. The CDR3 covers 16 residues. The CDR3 DNA is TGTGCCAGCAGTCCAGCAGGGCTAGCGGGGAGGAATGAGCAGTTCTTC. Amino acid sequence: CASSPAGLAGRNEQFF.

The chain carries TRBV19 and TRBJ2-6; 7 bases are shared with TRBD1. Germline CDR1 LNHDA, CDR2 SQIVND (reference sequence). CDR3 length equals 15 residues. V lost 5 bases, J lost 4 bases, and 5 bases stayed unmatched. CDR3: CASSDRAGGANVLTF. CDR3 DNA sequence: TGTGCCAGTAGTGACAGGGCTGGGGGGGCCAACGTCCTGACTTTC.

The CDR3, as DNA: TGTGCCAGCAGTGAAGGCATATCAGGGGCCTATGGCTACACCTTC. Its protein is CASSEGISGAYGYTF. V gene TRBV6-1 combines with J gene TRBJ1-2; possibly TRBD1 for D (6 bases). The germline V gene has CDR1 MNHNS and CDR2 SASEGT. CDR3 length: 15 amino acids. V dropped 1 base and J dropped 4 bases, with 13 bases sitting between them.

The chain couples TRBV28 to TRBJ2-3; 8 positions agree with TRBD2. The V gene's germline CDR1 is MDHEN and CDR2 SYDVKM. Trimming removed 3 bases from V and 4 bases from J; junction bases left unmatched: 12. CDR3 length: 17 amino acids. CDR3 sequence reads: CASSFPRRAGGSDTQYF. In nucleotides, the CDR3 is TGTGCCAGCAGTTTTCCACGGCGGGCGGGAGGTTCAGATACGCAGTATTTT.

The genes are TRBV27 and TRBJ2-2; D call uncertain. CDR3 size: 12 residues. The germline V and J ends were trimmed by 7 bases and 6 bases, with 9 bases remaining between them. Germline CDR1 is MNHEY and CDR2 is SMNVEV (reference sequence). The CDR3 DNA is TGTGCCAGCAAGACCCCCGCCGGGGAGCTGTTTTTT. Translating gives CASKTPAGELFF.

The chain carries TRBV27 and TRBJ2-1; TRBD1 or TRBD2 may be the D gene (5 bases each). The CDR3 extends over 14 amino acids. Germline assignment: CDR1 MNHEY and CDR2 SMNVEV (reference sequence). Trimming removed 5 bases from V and 6 bases from J, with 14 bases in between. CDR3 protein: CASSPLGTANEQFF. In DNA, the CDR3 is TGTGCCAGCAGTCCCCTGGGGACCGCCAATGAGCAGTTCTTC.

This chain joins TRBV9 and TRBJ2-4; TRBD2 is a possible D gene (6 bases). Germline V lookup: CDR1 SGDLS, CDR2 YYNGEE. The CDR3 totals 15 residues. V was shortened by 4 bases and J by 0 bases, with 11 bases between the two germline ends. In DNA form, the CDR3 reads TGTGCCAGCAGCCGGAGCGGGTCAGCCAAAAACATTCAGTACTTC. Residues: CASSRSGSAKNIQYF.

V is TRBV19 and J is TRBJ1-5, with a weak D call TRBD1 (6 bases). Per the germline V gene, CDR1 is LNHDA and CDR2 is SQIVND (reference sequence). The V gene lost 5 bases and the J gene lost 3 bases, with 14 bases spanning the gap. The CDR3 is 15 amino acids. The CDR3 protein is CASSRTGLLNQPQHF. CDR3 nucleotides: TGTGCCAGTAGTCGTACAGGGCTCCTCAATCAGCCCCAGCATTTT.

The chain couples TRBV30 to TRBJ1-1; D might be TRBD1 (6 bases). Trimming removed 5 bases at V and 5 bases at J, with 12 bases between. This CDR3 spans 12 amino acids. Germline V gene lookup returns CDR1 GTSNPN and CDR2 SVGIG (reference sequence). CDR3 DNA: TGTGCCTGGTCGCAGGGGAGGACTGAAGCTTTCTTT. As protein: CAWSQGRTEAFF.

This chain uses TRBV5-1 with TRBJ2-3; D possibly corresponds to TRBD2 (6 bases). Germline V gives CDR1 SGHRS, CDR2 YFSETQ. The CDR3 sequence is 15 residues long. Trimming stripped 4 bases from V and 0 bases from J, with 12 bases between. Here the CDR3 DNA reads TGCGCCAGCAGCCTCGGGAGATCGAGCACAGATACGCAGTATTTT. Protein sequence: CASSLGRSSTDTQYF.

The chain couples TRBV7-9 to TRBJ1-1, with D maybe TRBD1 (6 bases). There are 14 residues in the CDR3. Germline CDR1 SEHNR, CDR2 FQNEAQ (reference sequence). V dropped 4 bases and J dropped 0 bases, with 9 bases sitting between them. The CDR3 spells CASSSQGLNTEAFF. CDR3 sequence (DNA): TGTGCCAGCAGCTCACAGGGCTTGAACACTGAAGCTTTCTTT.

This chain uses TRBV6-1 with TRBJ2-7; 9 bases are a match to TRBD1. Germline trimming cut 8 bases from V and 7 bases from J; bases unmatched to any gene: 12. This CDR3 comprises 14 residues. The germline gives CDR1 MNHNS, CDR2 SASEGT. The CDR3 loop reads CASSYRGPTREQYF. In DNA, the CDR3 is TGTGCCAGCTCCTACAGGGGGCCCACTAGAGAGCAGTACTTC.